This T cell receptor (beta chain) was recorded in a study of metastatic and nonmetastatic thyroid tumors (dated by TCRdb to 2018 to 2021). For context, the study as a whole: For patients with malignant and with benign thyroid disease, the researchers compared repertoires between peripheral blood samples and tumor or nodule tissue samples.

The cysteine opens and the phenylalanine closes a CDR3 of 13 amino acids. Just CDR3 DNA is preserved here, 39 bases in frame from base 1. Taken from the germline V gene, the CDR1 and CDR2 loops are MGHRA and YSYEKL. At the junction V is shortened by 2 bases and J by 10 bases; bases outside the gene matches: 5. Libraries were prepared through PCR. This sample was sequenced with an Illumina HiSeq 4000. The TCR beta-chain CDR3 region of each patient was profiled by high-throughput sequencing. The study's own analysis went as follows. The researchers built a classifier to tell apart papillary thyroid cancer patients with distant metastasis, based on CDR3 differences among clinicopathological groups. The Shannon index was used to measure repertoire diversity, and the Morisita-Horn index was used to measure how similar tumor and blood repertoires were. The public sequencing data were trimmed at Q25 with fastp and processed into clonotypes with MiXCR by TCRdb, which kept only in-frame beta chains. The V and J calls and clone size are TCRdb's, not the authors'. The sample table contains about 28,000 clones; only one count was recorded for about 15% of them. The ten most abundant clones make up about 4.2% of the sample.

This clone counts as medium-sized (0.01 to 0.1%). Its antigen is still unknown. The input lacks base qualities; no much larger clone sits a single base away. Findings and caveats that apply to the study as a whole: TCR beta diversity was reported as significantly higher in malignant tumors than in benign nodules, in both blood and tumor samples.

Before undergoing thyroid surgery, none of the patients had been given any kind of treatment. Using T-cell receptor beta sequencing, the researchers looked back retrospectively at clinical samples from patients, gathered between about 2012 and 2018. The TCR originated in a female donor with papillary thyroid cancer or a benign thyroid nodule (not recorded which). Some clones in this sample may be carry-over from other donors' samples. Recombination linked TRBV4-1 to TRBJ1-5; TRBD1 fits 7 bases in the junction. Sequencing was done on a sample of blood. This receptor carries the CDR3 CASSQSQGVPQHF. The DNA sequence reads TGCGCCAGCAGCCAATCCCAGGGGGTACCCCAGCATTTT.